This is a list of T cell receptor beta chains from one sample in a study of blood T cell repertoires in COVID-19. TCRdb's copy holds only in-frame clones and misses some; the assay was immunoSEQ multiplex PCR. The table lists about 200,000 clones, around 84% of them singletons. The sequencing sample was made of peripheral blood. These receptors were taken from a woman of 80 years or more with acute or convalescent COVID-19. CDR3s include the opening cysteine and the closing phenylalanine or tryptophan. The order of the fields is D gene, J gene, V gene, CDR3 DNA, CDR3 protein. The D gene is left open where the match is weak.

d_gene: TRBD1; j_gene: TRBJ2-1; v_gene: TRBV4-3; CDR3nt: TGCGCCAGCAGCCAAGATGGGGACAGCTACAATGAGCAGTTCTTC; CDR3aa: CASSQDGDSYNEQFF
d_gene: TRBD2; j_gene: TRBJ2-2; v_gene: TRBV2; CDR3nt: TGTGCCACTTCAGGCCCTAGCGGGTTAACCGGGGAGCTGTTTTTT; CDR3aa: CATSGPSGLTGELFF
d_gene: TRBD2; j_gene: TRBJ2-1; v_gene: TRBV7-2; CDR3nt: TGTGCCAGCAGCTTAGCTGCCGGACTAGCGGGAGGTGAGCAGTTCTTC; CDR3aa: CASSLAAGLAGGEQFF
d_gene: TRBD2; j_gene: TRBJ2-5; v_gene: TRBV6-6; CDR3nt: TGTGCCAGCAGTTATCCTCTAGCGGTCCAAGAGACCCAGTACTTC; CDR3aa: CASSYPLAVQETQYF
d_gene: .; j_gene: TRBJ2-7; v_gene: TRBV10-3; CDR3nt: TGTGCCATCAGTGACCCCCGGGTCTCCCCGGGGGAGCAGTACTTC; CDR3aa: CAISDPRVSPGEQYF
d_gene: .; j_gene: TRBJ2-3; v_gene: TRBV6-5; CDR3nt: TGTGCCAGCAGCAACGAACAGCTTACAGATACGCAGTATTTT; CDR3aa: CASSNEQLTDTQYF
d_gene: TRBD2; j_gene: TRBJ2-5; v_gene: TRBV11-1; CDR3nt: TGTGCCAGCAAGTCGTGGCTAGCGGCCCAAGAGACCCAGTACTTC; CDR3aa: CASKSWLAAQETQYF
d_gene: TRBD2; j_gene: TRBJ2-2; v_gene: TRBV7-2; CDR3nt: TGTGCCAGCAGCCTAGGGACTAGCGGGAACTTGGGGGAGCTGTTTTTT; CDR3aa: CASSLGTSGNLGELFF
d_gene: TRBD1; j_gene: TRBJ1-2; v_gene: TRBV2; CDR3nt: TGTGCCAGCAGTGAACAGGGACAGACGAACTATGGCTACACCTTC; CDR3aa: CASSEQGQTNYGYTF
d_gene: TRBD1; j_gene: TRBJ1-2; v_gene: TRBV7-9; CDR3nt: TGTGCCAGCAGCTTAGCCCGACAGGGCTTAAATGGCTACACCTTC; CDR3aa: CASSLARQGLNGYTF
d_gene: TRBD2; j_gene: TRBJ2-7; v_gene: TRBV18; CDR3nt: TGTGCCAGCTCACGGGGACTAGCGGGAGAAGTTGAGCAGTACTTC; CDR3aa: CASSRGLAGEVEQYF
d_gene: TRBD1; j_gene: TRBJ1-5; v_gene: TRBV18; CDR3nt: TGTGCCAGCTCACCAAACAGGGGAAACGATCAGCCCCAGCATTTT; CDR3aa: CASSPNRGNDQPQHF
d_gene: TRBD1; j_gene: TRBJ1-6; v_gene: TRBV28; CDR3nt: TGTGCCAGCAGTCCAGGGACAGGGGGGGGTTCACCCCTCCACTTT; CDR3aa: CASSPGTGGGSPLHF
d_gene: .; j_gene: TRBJ2-7; v_gene: TRBV10-2; CDR3nt: TGCGCCAGCGGTGCCGCGGGACTCCCCAGGGAGCAGTACTTC; CDR3aa: CASGAAGLPREQYF
d_gene: .; j_gene: TRBJ1-3; v_gene: TRBV3-1/TRBV3-2; CDR3nt: TGTGCCAGCAGCCAAAGAAACCGGGACAACGGAAACACCATATATTTT; CDR3aa: CASSQRNRDNGNTIYF
d_gene: .; j_gene: TRBJ2-5; v_gene: TRBV2; CDR3nt: TGTGCCAGCAGTGAAGGGGGACTCGGTCAAGAGACCCAGTACTTC; CDR3aa: CASSEGGLGQETQYF
d_gene: .; j_gene: TRBJ2-1; v_gene: TRBV18; CDR3nt: TGTGCCAGCTCACCTTTACTAGAAGGCTCCTACAATGAGCAGTTCTTC; CDR3aa: CASSPLLEGSYNEQFF
d_gene: .; j_gene: TRBJ2-2; v_gene: TRBV2; CDR3nt: TGTGCCAGCAGTGTAACAGGGTGGGAGGGTTGGACCGGGGAGCTGTTTTTT; CDR3aa: CASSVTGWEGWTGELFF